This T cell receptor (beta chain) was sequenced during a study of blood T cell repertoires in COVID-19 (dated by TCRdb to 2020 to 2022). About the full investigation: The collaborator samples originated in the United States, Italy and Spain and spanned the acute and convalescent phases of COVID-19. The repertoires were made available in a free public database intended to serve as a resource for research on the immune response to SARS-CoV-2. Subjects who had been exposed to COVID-19, were actively infected with it, or had recovered from it provided the deeply sampled blood TCRbeta repertoires that made up the dataset. The prospective study material was composed of cDNA or gDNA derived from T cells, B-cell-depleted T cells, or PBMCs. The samples were drawn from two sources: the first 160 participants of the ongoing ImmuneRACE study, and approximately 1,300 subjects contributed by 6 global collaborators. Nearly every sample came with metadata listing a de-identified subject ID, COVID-19 status, age in years and sex. Where HLA class I and class II types were available, the types were taken from metadata supplied by the sample provider, not from assay-based typing.

Findings and caveats that apply to the study as a whole: Clinical and demographic metadata were provided uncurated, with the amount varying by source and participant.

In the prospective study, participants were 18 to 89 years old, resided in about two dozen geographic areas of the United States, and were enrolled through a virtual design. To assign participants to cohorts, the prospective study relied on clinical history that participants themselves reported in a screening survey and a study questionnaire. In the prospective study, mobile phlebotomists collected whole blood, serum and a nasopharyngeal or oropharyngeal swab from each participant. Participants in the prospective study had the option to provide additional blood draws and questionnaires over a 2-month period. Before DNA extraction, blood samples from the prospective study were shipped at room temperature or frozen. TCRbeta CDR3 regions were amplified from genomic DNA by means of the immunoSEQ Assay, a bias-controlled multiplex PCR. The study's processing was this. The number of nucleated cells in each sample was estimated from the amplification of reference gene primers within the assay. To quantify the absolute abundance of each unique TCRbeta CDR3 rearrangement, sequence reads were collapsed and filtered. For each sample, productive Simpson clonality was calculated by taking the square root of Simpson's diversity index across productive rearrangements. As stored in TCRdb, this immuneACCESS dataset retains in-frame rearrangements with V and J assigned. A fraction of the clones does not appear; measured against another copy, unresolved V genes explain less than half of the discrepancy, and the remainder lacks a known reason. V, J and clone size derive from that table, while D and trimming were established from the DNA sequence. Present in this sample are 150,000 to 200,000 clones, around 85% of which were seen just once. The ten most abundant clones make up about 6% of the sample.

Note on this clone: There is no known antigen for this receptor. Qualities for individual bases were not recorded, and no much larger clone is one base off.

The source material was PBMCs or T cells enriched from blood (not recorded which). The source is a woman aged 40-49 years with acute COVID-19.

This receptor carries the CDR3 CASSNFYEQYF. The nucleotide sequence is given as TGCGCCAGTTCGAACTTCTACGAGCAGTACTTC. This sequence uses TRBV5-1 and TRBJ2-7; the D gene assignment is ambiguous. Between the V and J ends, shortened by 8 bases and 3 bases respectively, the junction contains 9 bases. The germline V gene specifies SGHRS as CDR1 and YFSETQ as CDR2. The cysteine opens and the phenylalanine closes a CDR3 of 11 amino acids. The read is trimmed to its CDR3 DNA, 33 bases read in frame from base 1.